This TCR beta chain comes out of a study of siplizumab effects on memory and regulatory T cells (dated by TCRdb to between 2017 and 2020). Study-level background: The effect of the anti-CD2 antibody siplizumab on alloreactive T-cell subsets was examined in allogeneic mixed lymphocyte reactions constructed from human PBMCs.

Sorted unstimulated T cells and proliferating T cells recovered from mixed lymphocyte reactions underwent TCRbeta CDR3 sequencing. Fresh whole blood from ten HLA-typed healthy donors was used as the source from which PBMCs were isolated. General findings and caveats noted by the study authors: The suppressive function of proliferating Tregs from siplizumab cultures was not functionally confirmed. Of the alloreactive CD4+ clones that could be mapped, the Treg-derived share averaged roughly 69% with siplizumab compared with 25% to 30% in control reactions. For roughly 75-97% of proliferating CD4+ or CD8+ clones, no naive or memory phenotype could be assigned. Siplizumab significantly reduced the cumulative frequency of alloreactive sequences traceable to unstimulated CD4+ memory T cells. Because sequences at frequencies below about 10^-5 were poorly captured, only a minor fraction of alloreactive clones could be mapped back to unstimulated subsets. Greater diversity appeared to be present in unstimulated naive T cells than in memory T cells, and a substantial contribution to the alloresponse seemed to be made by naive cells.

Notes on this clone: Its antigen is not yet known. There are no base qualities to consult, and no much larger clone falls within one base.

Libraries were constructed by the immunoSEQ multiplex PCR assay. The deep sequencing platform assayed about 90,000 TCR templates per sample. Genomic DNA extracted from sorted T cells was used for TCRbeta CDR3 sequencing. Per the original workflow: The R programming language was used for the clonal analysis of the TCRbeta CDR3 data. Unstimulated samples were compared with post-reaction CFSE-low samples to define alloreactive CD4+ and CD8+ clones. By matching sequences to the repertoires of sorted unstimulated Treg and non-Treg cells, each alloreactive CD4+ clone was assigned a regulatory or non-regulatory origin. TCRdb took over this immuneACCESS table, retaining in-frame rearrangements with V and J assigned. Such tables are incomplete; in checked studies, under half of the missing clones stem from an unresolved V gene, and the remainder is unexplained. V, J and clone size are those of that table, while D and trimming were read from the DNA. The sample data list approximately 100,000 clones, and 80% to 95% of these were observed just once. The top ten hold 2.5% to 3% of the sample.

This clonotype was sampled from a human donor in good health. Some clones in this sample may be carry-over from other donors' samples. Sequenced input: CD4+ T cells sorted from blood.

In nucleotides, the sequence is TGTGCCAGCAGCTTCCCCCGGGACTACAATGAGCAGTTCTTC. Its coded protein is CASSFPRDYNEQFF. The V and J segments used are TRBV7-9 and TRBJ2-1; TRBD2 is a weak D gene call, 5 bases matching. Relative to germline, V is 3 bases shorter and J is 3 bases shorter, with 9 bases between their ends. Via the germline V gene (reference sequence), CDR1 is SEHNR and CDR2 FQNEAQ. The CDR3 contains 14 residues, cysteine and phenylalanine counted. Of the read, only the CDR3 DNA is kept; its 42 bases are in frame from base 1.